The source of this T cell receptor (beta chain) is a study of identifying expanded T cells in peripheral blood. Findings and limits, study-wide: Across healthy donors, higher total template counts meant significantly greater approximately two-week count variance. Technical replicates showed roughly 1.2 changed clones; around two weeks roughly 16; four weeks 19.

Healthy donors had no documented immune events, such as infections, while sampled. Method: immunoSEQ multiplex PCR; TCRdb's copy keeps in-frame clones and lacks some. The sample has 81,000 or so clones, roughly 84% seen once. This clone was recorded only once. Its target is not known. This clonotype was obtained from a person aged 18-70 years in good health. The sample comprised blood.

The DNA for the CDR3 is TGTGCCAGCACCGGACAGGGGAGGGGCTACACCTTC. Encoded protein: CASTGQGRGYTF. This sequence joins TRBV18 and TRBJ1-2, with 9 bases fitting TRBD1. CDR1 KGHSH and CDR2 LQKENI come from the germline V gene. Unmatched junction bases numbered 6, after V lost 8 bases and J lost 8 bases. The CDR3 runs to 12 residues.